The 15 T cell receptor beta chains reported below all come from one sample, sequenced in a study of cytomegalovirus exposure and HLA in healthy donors. The PCR used 60 Vbeta and 13 Jbeta primers. TCRdb's copy holds only in-frame clones and misses some; the assay was immunoSEQ multiplex PCR. The repertoire holds fewer than 250,000 clones, with approximately 80% as singletons. The sequenced sample consisted of PBMCs. These receptors were collected from a male donor in good health and CMV-seronegative.

The chain is built from TRBV19 and TRBJ2-3; TRBD2 matches at 12 bases. CDR3 length equals 17 residues. The V segment lost 6 bases and the J segment 5 bases; nucleotides outside the gene matches: 12. Germline CDR1 LNHDA, CDR2 SQIVND (reference sequence). The CDR3 nucleotides read TGTGCCAGTAGCCACCCCCGAGGACTAGCGGGACGAGATACGCAGTATTTT. Its translation: CASSHPRGLAGRDTQYF.

This sequence joins TRBV6-5 and TRBJ2-2; 9 bases match TRBD1. CDR1 and CDR2 (germline): MNHEY, SVGAGI. The CDR3 runs to 16 residues. The ends lost 0 bases at V and 7 bases at J; junction bases unmatched: 6. The CDR3 is CASSYSSGQGHGELFF. As DNA, the CDR3 is TGTGCCAGCAGTTACTCTTCGGGACAGGGTCACGGGGAGCTGTTTTTT.

This clone has a handful of counts. The genes are TRBV5-1 and TRBJ1-1; TRBD1 agrees at 10 bases. The germline V gene encodes CDR1 SGHRS and CDR2 YFSETQ. The CDR3 runs 15 residues. The V and J ends lost 4 bases and 4 bases, in that order; junction bases with no gene match: 7. CDR3 nucleotide sequence: TGCGCCAGCAGCCCGTGGGACAGGGGCGCCACTGAAGCTTTCTTT. This translates into CASSPWDRGATEAFF.

This clone was seen only a few times. J is TRBJ1-1 and V is TRBV6-5; TRBD1 is a possible D gene (5 bases). The V gene's germline CDR1 is MNHEY and CDR2 SVGAGI. The CDR3 length is 14 residues. V lost 5 bases, J lost 4 bases, and 14 bases lay in between. CDR3: CASSRGGVGTEAFF. The CDR3 region has the DNA TGTGCCAGCAGTCGCGGGGGGGTAGGCACTGAAGCTTTCTTT.

The chain joins TRBV9 to TRBJ1-2; D is unclear. The CDR3 has 15 residues. Germline V gives CDR1 SGDLS, CDR2 YYNGEE. Between the trimmed V and J ends, which lost 0 bases and 1 base, there was a span of 10 bases. The CDR3 sequence is CASSVERGSNYGYTF. The DNA for the CDR3 is TGTGCCAGCAGCGTAGAGAGAGGGAGTAACTATGGCTACACCTTC. The full variable domain, its missing parts supplied by reference TRBV9 and TRBJ1-2, is DSGVTQTPKHLITATGQRVTLRCSPRSGDLSVYWYQQSLDQGLQFLIQYYNGEERAKGNILERFSAQQFPDLHSELNLSSLELGDSALYFCASSVERGSNYGYTFGSGTRLTVV.

The V and J genes are TRBV11-1 and TRBJ1-5; D is uncertain. The CDR3 sequence is 15 residues long. Germline CDR1 and CDR2: SGHAT and FQDESV (reference sequence). Trimming removed 1 base from V and 0 bases from J, with 7 bases in between. CDR3 sequence: CASSLDGYSNQPQHF. CDR3 in DNA: TGTGCCAGCAGCTTAGACGGTTATAGCAATCAGCCCCAGCATTTT.

This chain links TRBV27 with TRBJ1-5, with TRBD1 matching over 7 bases. Germline V gene data show CDR1 as MNHEY and CDR2 as SMNVEV (reference sequence). J was trimmed by 0 bases and V by 5 bases; bases with no gene match: 7. The CDR3 is 16 residues long. This CDR3 is CASSPRQGRSNQPQHF. The CDR3 bases are TGTGCCAGCAGTCCGCGACAGGGTCGTAGCAATCAGCCCCAGCATTTT.

This rearrangement joins TRBV30 to TRBJ1-2; no clear D gene. The germline V and J ends were trimmed by 1 base and 8 bases, with 14 bases remaining between them. CDR3 length: 13 residues. Germline assignment: CDR1 GTSNPN and CDR2 SVGIG (reference sequence). CDR3 residues: CAWSGGRERGYTF. In DNA form, the CDR3 reads TGTGCCTGGAGTGGAGGGAGGGAGCGAGGCTACACCTTC. The full variable domain, with the rest looked up from reference TRBV30 and TRBJ1-2, is SQTIHQWPATLVQPVGSPLSLECTVEGTSNPNLYWYRQAAGRGLQLLFYSVGIGQISSEVPQNLSASRPQDRQFILSSKKLLLSDSGFYLCAWSGGRERGYTFGSGTRLTVV.

Details on this clone: The junction shows a germline mismatch at one end, possibly a read error. The rearrangement uses TRBV7-9 and TRBJ1-5; 8 bases are shared with TRBD1. Germline V gene sequence: CDR1 SEHNR, CDR2 FQNEAQ (reference sequence). The CDR3 length is 17 residues. Here the CDR3 DNA reads TGTTCCAGCAGCTTAGGGGGGACAGGATCCCTTAATCAGCCCCAGCATTTT. Its translation: CSSSLGGTGSLNQPQHF.

This clone showed up just once. The rearrangement links TRBV5-4 to TRBJ1-1; unclear D gene. Trimming left V 3 bases short and J 7 bases short, with 19 bases between. The CDR3 sequence is 15 residues long. The germline gives CDR1 SGHNT, CDR2 YYREEE (reference sequence). In nucleotides, the CDR3 is TGTGCCAGCAGCTCTACCAAGGGCGGGTCCTTTGAAGCTTTCTTT. It specifies CASSSTKGGSFEAFF.

The chain couples TRBV7-8 to TRBJ1-5; weak D call: TRBD1 (6 bases). The CDR3 is made up of 16 amino acids. Germline loops: CDR1 SGHVS, CDR2 FQNEAQ. Trimming pared 3 bases from V and 0 bases from J, leaving 12 bases between. This CDR3 reads CASSLTGGYSNQPQHF. The CDR3 bases are TGTGCCAGCAGCTTGACAGGAGGTTATAGCAATCAGCCCCAGCATTTT. The full variable domain, its missing parts supplied by reference TRBV7-8 and TRBJ1-5, is GAGVSQSPRYKVAKRGQDVALRCDPISGHVSLFWYQQALGQGPEFLTYFQNEAQLDKSGLPSDRFFAERPEGSVSTLKIQRTQQEDSAVYLCASSLTGGYSNQPQHFGDGTRLSIL.

The chain carries TRBV15 and TRBJ1-1; D is perhaps TRBD1 (6 bases). The germline gives CDR1 LNHNV, CDR2 YYDKDF (reference sequence). This CDR3 region has 15 residues. Trimming left V 1 base short and J 0 bases short, with 9 bases between. This chain's CDR3 is CATSRADSMNTEAFF. CDR3 DNA: TGTGCCACCAGCAGAGCGGACAGCATGAACACTGAAGCTTTCTTT. The full variable domain, its missing parts supplied by reference TRBV15 and TRBJ1-1, is DAMVIQNPRYQVTQFGKPVTLSCSQTLNHNVMYWYQQKSSQAPKLLFHYYDKDFNNEADTPDNFQSRRPNTSFCFLDIRSPGLGDTAMYLCATSRADSMNTEAFFGQGTRLTVV.

This clone was counted a single time. The V call is TRBV11-2, the J call TRBJ2-1; D uncertain. CDR1 is SGHAT and CDR2 is FQNNGV in the germline V gene. The V and J ends lost 3 bases and 7 bases respectively, with 4 bases between them. The CDR3 spans 11 residues. DNA of the CDR3: TGTGCCAGCAGCTTGGCAAATGAGCAGTTCTTC. Its translation: CASSLANEQFF.

The V call is TRBV4-1, the J call TRBJ1-5, with D hard to call. Per the germline V gene, CDR1 is MGHRA and CDR2 is YSYEKL. The V end lost 0 bases, the J end lost 7 bases, and 13 bases lay between the germline ends. The CDR3 spans 15 residues. The CDR3 here is CASSQEPGGSQPQHF. The DNA for the CDR3 is TGCGCCAGCAGCCAAGAGCCCGGAGGGTCCCAGCCCCAGCATTTT.

The V call is TRBV11-2, the J call TRBJ2-7; 7 nucleotides line up with TRBD1. Germline CDR1 and CDR2: SGHAT and FQNNGV. This CDR3 region has 19 residues. The V gene end was trimmed by 5 bases and the J gene end by 4 bases; junction bases not matched to a gene: 23. The chain's CDR3 is CASSESNPGTALKLYEQYF. The DNA for the CDR3 is TGTGCCAGCAGCGAAAGTAATCCTGGGACAGCATTAAAGTTATACGAGCAGTACTTC.